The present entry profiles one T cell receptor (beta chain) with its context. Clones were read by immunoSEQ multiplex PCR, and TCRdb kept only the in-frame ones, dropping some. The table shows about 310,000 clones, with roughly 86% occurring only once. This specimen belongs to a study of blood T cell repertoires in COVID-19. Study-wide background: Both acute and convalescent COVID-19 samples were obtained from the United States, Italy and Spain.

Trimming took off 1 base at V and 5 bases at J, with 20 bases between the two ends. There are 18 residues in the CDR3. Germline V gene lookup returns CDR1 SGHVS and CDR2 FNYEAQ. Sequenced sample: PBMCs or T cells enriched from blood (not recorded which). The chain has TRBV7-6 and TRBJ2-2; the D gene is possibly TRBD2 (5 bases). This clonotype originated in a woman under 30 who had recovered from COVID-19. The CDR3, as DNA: TGTGCCAGCAGCTTAGTTTTAGCGCGAACGGGCTATACCGGGGAGCTGTTTTTT. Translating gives CASSLVLARTGYTGELFF.